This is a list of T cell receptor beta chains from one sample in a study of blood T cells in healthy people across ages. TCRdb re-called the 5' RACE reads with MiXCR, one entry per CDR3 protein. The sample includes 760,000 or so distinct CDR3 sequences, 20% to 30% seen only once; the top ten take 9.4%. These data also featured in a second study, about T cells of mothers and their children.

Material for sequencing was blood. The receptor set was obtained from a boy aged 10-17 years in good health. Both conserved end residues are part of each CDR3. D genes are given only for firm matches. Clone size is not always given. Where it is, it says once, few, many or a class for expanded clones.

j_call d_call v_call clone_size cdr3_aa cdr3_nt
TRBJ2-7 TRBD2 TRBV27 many CASSPGLATYEQYF TGTGCCAGCAGCCCCGGACTAGCCACCTACGAGCAGTACTTC
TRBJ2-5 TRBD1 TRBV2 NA CASSAARGRQETQYF TGTGCCAGCAGTGCTGCAAGGGGGCGTCAAGAGACCCAGTACTTC
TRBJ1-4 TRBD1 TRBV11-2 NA CASSSPRDRGGKLFF TGTGCCAGTAGCTCGCCCCGGGACAGGGGCGGGAAACTGTTTTTT
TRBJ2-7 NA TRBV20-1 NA CSAQPRNYEQYF TGCAGTGCCCAGCCAAGAAACTACGAGCAGTACTTC
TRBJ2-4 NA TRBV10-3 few CAVLDGPKNIQYF TGTGCCGTACTTGACGGTCCCAAAAACATTCAGTACTTC
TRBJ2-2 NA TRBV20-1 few CSAREPGRTGELFF TGCAGTGCTAGAGAACCCGGGCGCACCGGGGAGCTGTTTTTT
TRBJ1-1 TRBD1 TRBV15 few CATSRPQGGNTEAFF TGTGCCACCAGCAGACCCCAGGGGGGGAACACTGAAGCTTTCTTT
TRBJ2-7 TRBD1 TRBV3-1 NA CASSQGGQGDNEQYF TGTGCCAGCAGCCAAGGAGGACAGGGGGACAACGAGCAGTACTTC
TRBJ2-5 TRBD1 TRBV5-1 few CASSPDGTGVEKTQYF TGCGCCAGCAGCCCGGATGGGACAGGGGTTGAAAAGACCCAGTACTTC
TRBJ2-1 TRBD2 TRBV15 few CATSREGRLAGEQFF TGTGCCACCAGCAGAGAGGGCCGACTAGCGGGGGAGCAGTTCTTC
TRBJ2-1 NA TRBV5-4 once CASSLDPNNEQFF TGTGCCAGCAGCTTGGATCCCAACAATGAGCAGTTCTTC
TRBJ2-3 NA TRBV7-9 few CASSNRDIGVDRDTQYF TGTGCCAGCAGCAACCGGGACATTGGGGTAGATAGAGATACGCAGTATTTT
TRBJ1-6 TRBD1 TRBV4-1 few CASSQVGTGGFNSPLHF TGCGCCAGCAGCCAAGTTGGGACAGGGGGCTTTAATTCACCCCTCCACTTT